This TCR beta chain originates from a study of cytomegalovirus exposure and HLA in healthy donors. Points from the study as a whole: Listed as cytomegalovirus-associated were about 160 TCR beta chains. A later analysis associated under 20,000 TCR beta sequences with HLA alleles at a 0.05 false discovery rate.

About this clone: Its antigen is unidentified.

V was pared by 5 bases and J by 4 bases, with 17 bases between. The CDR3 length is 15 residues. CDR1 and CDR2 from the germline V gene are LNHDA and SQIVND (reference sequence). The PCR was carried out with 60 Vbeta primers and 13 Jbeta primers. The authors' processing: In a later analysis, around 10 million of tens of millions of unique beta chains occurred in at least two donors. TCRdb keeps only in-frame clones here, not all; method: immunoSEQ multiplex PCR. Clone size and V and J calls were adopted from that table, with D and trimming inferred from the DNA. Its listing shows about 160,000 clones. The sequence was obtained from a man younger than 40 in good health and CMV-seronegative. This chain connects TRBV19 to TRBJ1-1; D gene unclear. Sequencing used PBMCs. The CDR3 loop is CASSVQRRPGTEAFF. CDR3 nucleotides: TGTGCCAGTAGTGTCCAACGCCGTCCGGGCACTGAAGCTTTCTTT.